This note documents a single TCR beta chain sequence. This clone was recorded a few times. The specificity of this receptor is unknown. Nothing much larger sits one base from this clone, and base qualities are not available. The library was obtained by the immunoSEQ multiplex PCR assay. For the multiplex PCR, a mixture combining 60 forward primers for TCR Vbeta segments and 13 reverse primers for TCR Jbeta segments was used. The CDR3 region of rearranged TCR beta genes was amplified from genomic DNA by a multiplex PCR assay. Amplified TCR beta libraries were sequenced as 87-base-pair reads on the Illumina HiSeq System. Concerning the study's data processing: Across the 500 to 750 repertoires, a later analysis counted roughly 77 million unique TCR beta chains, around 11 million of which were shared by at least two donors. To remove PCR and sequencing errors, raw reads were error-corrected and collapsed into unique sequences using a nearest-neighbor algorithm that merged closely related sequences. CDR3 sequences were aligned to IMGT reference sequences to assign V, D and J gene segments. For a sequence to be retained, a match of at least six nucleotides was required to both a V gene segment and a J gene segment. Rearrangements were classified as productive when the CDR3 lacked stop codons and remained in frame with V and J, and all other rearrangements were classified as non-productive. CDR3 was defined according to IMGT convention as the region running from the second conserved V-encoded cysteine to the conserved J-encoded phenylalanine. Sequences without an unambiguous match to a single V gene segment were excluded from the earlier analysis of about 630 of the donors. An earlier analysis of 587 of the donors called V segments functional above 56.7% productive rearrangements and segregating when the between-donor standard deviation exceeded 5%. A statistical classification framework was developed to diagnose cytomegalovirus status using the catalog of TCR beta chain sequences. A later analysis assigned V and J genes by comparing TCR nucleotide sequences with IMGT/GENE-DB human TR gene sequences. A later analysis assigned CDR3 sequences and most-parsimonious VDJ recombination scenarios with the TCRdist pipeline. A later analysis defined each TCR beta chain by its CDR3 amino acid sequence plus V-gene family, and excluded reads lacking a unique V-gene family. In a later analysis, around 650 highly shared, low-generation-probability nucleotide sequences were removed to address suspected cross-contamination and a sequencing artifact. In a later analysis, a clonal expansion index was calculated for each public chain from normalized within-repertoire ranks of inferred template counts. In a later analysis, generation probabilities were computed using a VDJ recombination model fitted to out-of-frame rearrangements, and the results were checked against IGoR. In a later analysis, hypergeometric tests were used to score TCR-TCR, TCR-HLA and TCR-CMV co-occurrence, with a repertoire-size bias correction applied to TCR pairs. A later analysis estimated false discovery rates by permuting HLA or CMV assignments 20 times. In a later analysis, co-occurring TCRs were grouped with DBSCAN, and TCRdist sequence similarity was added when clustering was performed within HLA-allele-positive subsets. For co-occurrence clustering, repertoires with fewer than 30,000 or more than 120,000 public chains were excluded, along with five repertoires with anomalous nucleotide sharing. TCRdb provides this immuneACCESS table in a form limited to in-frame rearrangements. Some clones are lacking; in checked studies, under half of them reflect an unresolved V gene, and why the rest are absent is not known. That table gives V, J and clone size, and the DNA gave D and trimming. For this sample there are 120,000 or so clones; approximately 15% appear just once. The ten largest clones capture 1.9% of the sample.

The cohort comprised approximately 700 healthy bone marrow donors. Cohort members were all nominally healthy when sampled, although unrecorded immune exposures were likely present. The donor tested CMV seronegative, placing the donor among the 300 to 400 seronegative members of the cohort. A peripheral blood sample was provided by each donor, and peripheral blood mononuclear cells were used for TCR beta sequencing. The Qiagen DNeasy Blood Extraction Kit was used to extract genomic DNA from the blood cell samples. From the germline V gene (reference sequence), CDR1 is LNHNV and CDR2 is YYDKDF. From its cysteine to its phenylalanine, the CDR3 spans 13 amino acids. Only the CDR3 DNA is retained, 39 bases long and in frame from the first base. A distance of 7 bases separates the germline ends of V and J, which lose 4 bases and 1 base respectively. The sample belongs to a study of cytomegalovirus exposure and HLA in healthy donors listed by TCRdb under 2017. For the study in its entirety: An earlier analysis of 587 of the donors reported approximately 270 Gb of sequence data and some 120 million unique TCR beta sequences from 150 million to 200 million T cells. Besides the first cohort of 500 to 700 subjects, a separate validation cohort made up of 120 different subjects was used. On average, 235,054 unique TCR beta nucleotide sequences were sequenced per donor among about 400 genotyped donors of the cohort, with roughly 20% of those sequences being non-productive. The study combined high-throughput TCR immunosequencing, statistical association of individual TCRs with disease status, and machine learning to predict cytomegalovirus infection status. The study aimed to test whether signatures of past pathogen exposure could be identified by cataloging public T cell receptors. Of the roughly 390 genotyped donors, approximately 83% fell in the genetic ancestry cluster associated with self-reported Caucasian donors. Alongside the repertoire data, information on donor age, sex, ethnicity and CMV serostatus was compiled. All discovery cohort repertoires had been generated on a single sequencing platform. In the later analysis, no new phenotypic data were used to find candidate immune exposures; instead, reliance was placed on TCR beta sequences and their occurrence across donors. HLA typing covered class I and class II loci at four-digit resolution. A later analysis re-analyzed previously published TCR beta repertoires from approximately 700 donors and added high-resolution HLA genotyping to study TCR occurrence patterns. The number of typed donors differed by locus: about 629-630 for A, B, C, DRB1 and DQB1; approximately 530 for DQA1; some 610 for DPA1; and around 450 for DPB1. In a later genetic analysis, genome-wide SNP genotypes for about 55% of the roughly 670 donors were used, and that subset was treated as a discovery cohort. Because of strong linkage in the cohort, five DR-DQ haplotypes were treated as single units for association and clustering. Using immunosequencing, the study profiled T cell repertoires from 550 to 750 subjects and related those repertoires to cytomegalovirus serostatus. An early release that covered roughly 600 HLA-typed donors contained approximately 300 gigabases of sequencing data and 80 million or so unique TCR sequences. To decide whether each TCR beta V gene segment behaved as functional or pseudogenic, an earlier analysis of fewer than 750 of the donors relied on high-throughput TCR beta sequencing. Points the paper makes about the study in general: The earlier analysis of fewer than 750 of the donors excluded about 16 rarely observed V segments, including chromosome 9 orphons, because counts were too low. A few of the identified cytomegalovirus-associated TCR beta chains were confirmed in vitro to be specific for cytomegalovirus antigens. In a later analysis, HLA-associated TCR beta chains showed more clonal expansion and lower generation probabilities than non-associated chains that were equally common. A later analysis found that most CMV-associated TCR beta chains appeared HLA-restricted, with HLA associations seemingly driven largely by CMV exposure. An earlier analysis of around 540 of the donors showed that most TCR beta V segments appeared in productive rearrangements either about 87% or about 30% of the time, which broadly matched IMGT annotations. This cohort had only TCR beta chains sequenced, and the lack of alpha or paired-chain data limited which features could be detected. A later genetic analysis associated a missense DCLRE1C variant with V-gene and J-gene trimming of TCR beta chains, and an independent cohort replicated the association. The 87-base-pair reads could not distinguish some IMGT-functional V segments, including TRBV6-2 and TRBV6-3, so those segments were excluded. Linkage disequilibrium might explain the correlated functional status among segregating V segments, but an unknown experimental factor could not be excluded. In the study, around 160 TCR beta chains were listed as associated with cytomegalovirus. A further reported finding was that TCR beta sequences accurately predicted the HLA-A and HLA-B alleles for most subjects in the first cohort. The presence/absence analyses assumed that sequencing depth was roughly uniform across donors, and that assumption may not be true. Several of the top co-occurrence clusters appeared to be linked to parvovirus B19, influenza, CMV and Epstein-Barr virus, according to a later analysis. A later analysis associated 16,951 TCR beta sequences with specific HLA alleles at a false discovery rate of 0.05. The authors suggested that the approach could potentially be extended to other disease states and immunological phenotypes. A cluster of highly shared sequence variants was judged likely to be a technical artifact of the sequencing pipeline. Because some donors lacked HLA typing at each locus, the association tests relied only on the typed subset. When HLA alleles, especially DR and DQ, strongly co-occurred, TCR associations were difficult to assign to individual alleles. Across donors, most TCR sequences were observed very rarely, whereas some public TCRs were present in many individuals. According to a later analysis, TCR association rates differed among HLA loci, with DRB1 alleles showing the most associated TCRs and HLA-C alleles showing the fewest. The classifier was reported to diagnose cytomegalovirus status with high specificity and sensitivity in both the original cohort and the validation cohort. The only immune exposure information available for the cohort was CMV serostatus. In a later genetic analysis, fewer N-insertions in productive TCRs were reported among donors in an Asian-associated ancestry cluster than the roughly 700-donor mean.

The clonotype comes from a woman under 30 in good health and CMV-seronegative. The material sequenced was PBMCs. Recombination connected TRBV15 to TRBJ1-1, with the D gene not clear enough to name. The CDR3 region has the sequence CATSTTRNTEAFF. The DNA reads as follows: TGTGCCACCAGCACTACTAGGAACACTGAAGCTTTCTTT.